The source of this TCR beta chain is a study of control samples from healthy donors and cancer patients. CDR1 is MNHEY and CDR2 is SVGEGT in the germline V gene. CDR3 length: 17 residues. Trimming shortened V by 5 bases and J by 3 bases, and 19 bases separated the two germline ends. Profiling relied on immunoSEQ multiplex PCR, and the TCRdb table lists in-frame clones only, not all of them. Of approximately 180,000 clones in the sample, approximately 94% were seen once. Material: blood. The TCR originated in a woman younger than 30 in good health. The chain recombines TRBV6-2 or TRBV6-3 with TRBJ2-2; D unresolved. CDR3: CASSPPGSLSDTGELFF. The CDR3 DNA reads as TGTGCCAGCAGTCCCCCTGGGTCCTTGTCTGACACCGGGGAGCTGTTTTTT.